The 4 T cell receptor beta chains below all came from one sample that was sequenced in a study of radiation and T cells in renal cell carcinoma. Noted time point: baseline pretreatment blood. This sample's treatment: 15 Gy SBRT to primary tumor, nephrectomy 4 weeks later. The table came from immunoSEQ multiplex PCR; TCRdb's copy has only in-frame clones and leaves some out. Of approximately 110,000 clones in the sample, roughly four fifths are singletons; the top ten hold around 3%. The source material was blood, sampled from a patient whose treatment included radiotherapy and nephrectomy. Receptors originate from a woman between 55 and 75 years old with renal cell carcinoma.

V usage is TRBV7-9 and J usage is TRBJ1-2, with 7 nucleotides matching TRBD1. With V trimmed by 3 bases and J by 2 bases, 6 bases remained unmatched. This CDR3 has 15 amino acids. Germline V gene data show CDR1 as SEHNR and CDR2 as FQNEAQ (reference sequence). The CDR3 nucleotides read TGTGCCAGCAGCTTGGGCAGGGGGTTGAACTATGGCTACACCTTC. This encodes CASSLGRGLNYGYTF.

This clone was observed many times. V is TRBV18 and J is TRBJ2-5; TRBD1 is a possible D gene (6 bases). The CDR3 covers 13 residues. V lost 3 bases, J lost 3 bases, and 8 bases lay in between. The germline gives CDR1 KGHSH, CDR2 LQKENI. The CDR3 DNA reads TGTGCCAGCTCACCGGGGGCTGAAGAGACCCAGTACTTC. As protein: CASSPGAEETQYF. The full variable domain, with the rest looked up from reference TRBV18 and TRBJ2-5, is NAGVMQNPRHLVRRRGQEARLRCSPMKGHSHVYWYRQLPEEGLKFMVYLQKENIIDESGMPKERFSAEFPKEGPSILRIQQVVRGDSAAYFCASSPGAEETQYFGPGTRLLVL.

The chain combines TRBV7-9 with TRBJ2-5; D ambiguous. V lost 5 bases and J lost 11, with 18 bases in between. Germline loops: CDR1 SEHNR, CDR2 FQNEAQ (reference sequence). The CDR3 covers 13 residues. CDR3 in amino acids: CASSQDTARVQYF. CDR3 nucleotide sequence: TGTGCCAGCAGCCAAGATACGGCTAGAGTTCAGTACTTC.

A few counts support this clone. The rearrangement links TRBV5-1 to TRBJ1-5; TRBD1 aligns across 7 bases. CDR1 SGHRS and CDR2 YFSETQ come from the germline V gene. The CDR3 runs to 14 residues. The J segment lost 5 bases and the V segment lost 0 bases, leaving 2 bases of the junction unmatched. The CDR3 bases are TGCGCCAGCAGCTTGGCAGGGGGAGATCAGCCCCAGCATTTT. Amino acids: CASSLAGGDQPQHF.